What follows are 21 T cell receptor beta chains derived from one specimen sequenced in a study of cytomegalovirus exposure and HLA in healthy donors. It was with 60 Vbeta and 13 Jbeta primers that the PCR ran. Generated by immunoSEQ multiplex PCR, the TCRdb table keeps only in-frame clones and is missing some. The table has about 190,000 clones, around 86% seen once. Sequencing was done on a sample of PBMCs. The source is a woman under 30 in good health and CMV-seronegative.

The table lists this clone with a few counts. The genes are TRBV7-9 and TRBJ2-7; 13 bases are a match to TRBD2. The CDR3 is made up of 16 amino acids. V gave up 1 base and J gave up 3 bases; unmatched junction bases: 3. Germline CDR1 and CDR2: SEHNR and FQNEAQ (reference sequence). DNA for the CDR3: TGTGCCAGCAGCTTAGGAGGACTAGCGGGGGACTACGAGCAGTACTTC. It yields the protein CASSLGGLAGDYEQYF.

V and J are TRBV5-4 and TRBJ1-2; D is unresolved. V was trimmed by 1 base and J by 8 bases, leaving 9 bases between them. Germline V gives CDR1 SGHNT, CDR2 YYREEE (reference sequence). This CDR3 comprises 12 residues. DNA of the CDR3: TGTGCCAGCAGCTTGTCCGGGGAGGGCTACACCTTC. Protein sequence: CASSLSGEGYTF. The full variable domain, completed using reference TRBV5-4 and TRBJ1-2, is ETGVTQSPTHLIKTRGQQVTLRCSSQSGHNTVSWYQQALGQGPQFIFQYYREEENGRGNFPPRFSGLQFPNYSSELNVNALELDDSALYLCASSLSGEGYTFGSGTRLTVV.

The CDR3: CASSLYGTGTGGEQYF. The DNA of the CDR3 is TGTGCCAGCAGCTTATACGGGACAGGGACAGGGGGCGAGCAGTACTTC. The chain links TRBV7-2 to TRBJ2-7, with 11 nucleotides matching TRBD1. The CDR3 runs to 16 residues. With V trimmed by 2 bases and J by 6 bases, 9 bases remained unmatched. The V gene's germline CDR1 is SGHTA and CDR2 FQGNSA.

A single count supports this clone. The chain joins TRBV9 to TRBJ2-3; D ambiguous. The CDR3 sequence is 13 residues long. Germline-derived CDR1 and CDR2 are SGDLS and YYNGEE. The V end lost 3 bases, the J end lost 4 bases, and 9 bases lay between the germline ends. CDR3 bases: TGTGCCAGCAGCGCCCGAAGAGCAGATACGCAGTATTTT. Translating it yields CASSARRADTQYF. The variable domain in full, completed from reference TRBV9 and TRBJ2-3, reads DSGVTQTPKHLITATGQRVTLRCSPRSGDLSVYWYQQSLDQGLQFLIQYYNGEERAKGNILERFSAQQFPDLHSELNLSSLELGDSALYFCASSARRADTQYFGPGTRLTVL.

This clone showed up just once. The CDR3 protein is CASSPPGFTEAFF. The DNA for the CDR3 is TGTGCCAGCTCACCTCCAGGGTTCACTGAAGCTTTCTTT. The chain links TRBV18 to TRBJ1-1, with a possible D match to TRBD1 (5 bases). The CDR3 is made up of 13 amino acids. CDR1 is KGHSH, CDR2 LQKENI, per germline. Trimming cost V 3 bases and J 4 bases, with 9 bases left between them.

This clone came up a few times. The V and J genes are TRBV6-1 and TRBJ1-2; 12 nucleotides agree with TRBD1. This CDR3 region has 15 residues. CDR1 and CDR2 (germline): MNHNS, SASEGT. With 6 bases clipped from V and 4 bases from J, the junction kept 6 bases outside the gene matches. CDR3 DNA sequence: TGTGCCAGCAGGGGGGGGACAGGGGGCAGCTATGGCTACACCTTC. Protein: CASRGGTGGSYGYTF.

V gene TRBV7-6 combines with J gene TRBJ1-1, with D unclear. Germline V lookup: CDR1 SGHVS, CDR2 FNYEAQ. The germline V and J ends were trimmed by 5 bases and 1 base, with 14 bases remaining between them. The CDR3 is 15 residues long. The chain's CDR3 is CASSPRLLGNTEAFF. For the CDR3, the DNA is TGTGCCAGCAGCCCAAGACTCCTGGGGAACACTGAAGCTTTCTTT.

This clone was counted a few times. This rearrangement joins TRBV10-3 to TRBJ2-2; D might be TRBD2 (7 bases). CDR1 and CDR2 from the germline V gene are ENHRY and SYGVKD. V was trimmed by 10 bases and J by 3 bases, leaving 18 bases between them. CDR3 size: 15 residues. The CDR3 DNA is TGTGCCACCAAAGCCGGGGGGCGAGACACCGGGGAGCTGTTTTTT. Translated, it gives CATKAGGRDTGELFF.

This clone appeared once. J is TRBJ1-2 and V is TRBV19, with 8 bases identical to TRBD1. CDR3 length equals 17 residues. V was clipped by 8 bases and J by 6 bases; unmatched bases: 20. Per the germline V gene, CDR1 is LNHDA and CDR2 is SQIVND (reference sequence). The CDR3 coding sequence is TGTGCCAGTCAAGCCAGGGGGCAGGGTAGTTGGATGAATGGCTACACCTTC. Translated, it gives CASQARGQGSWMNGYTF.

The CDR3 loop reads CASSIGSSYEQYF. DNA of the CDR3: TGTGCCAGCAGTATCGGGAGCTCCTACGAGCAGTACTTC. The genes are TRBV28 and TRBJ2-7, with TRBD2 as a possible D gene (6 bases). The germline CDR1 and CDR2 sequences are MDHEN and SYDVKM. Between the trimmed V and J ends, which lost 5 bases and 0 bases, there was a span of 8 bases. The CDR3 length is 13 residues. The full variable domain, its missing parts supplied by reference TRBV28 and TRBJ2-7, is DVKVTQSSRYLVKRTGEKVFLECVQDMDHENMFWYRQDPGLGLRLIYFSYDVKMKEKGDIPEGYSVSREKKERFSLILESASTNQTSMYLCASSIGSSYEQYFGPGTRLTVT.

The chain recombines TRBV29-1 with TRBJ2-3; D unresolved. The germline V gene has CDR1 SQVTM and CDR2 ANQGSEA. The CDR3 spans 15 residues. Between the trimmed V and J ends, which lost 2 bases and 4 bases, there was a span of 16 bases. The CDR3 DNA reads TGCAGCGTTGAAAGAGTGCCAGGCCGAGCAGATACGCAGTATTTT. Translation gives CSVERVPGRADTQYF.

Only one count was recorded for this clone. The chain links TRBV2 to TRBJ1-5; D remains unclear. Germline values: CDR1 SNHLY, CDR2 FYNNEI. CDR3 size: 12 residues. V lost 6 bases, J lost 0 bases, and 3 bases lay in between. The CDR3 sequence: CASRLSNQPQHF. The DNA of the CDR3 is TGTGCCAGCAGACTTAGCAATCAGCCCCAGCATTTT.

This sequence joins TRBV27 and TRBJ1-1; D may be TRBD1 (5 bases). Trimming left V 3 bases short and J 4 bases short, with 12 bases between. CDR1 MNHEY and CDR2 SMNVEV come from the germline V gene (reference sequence). The CDR3 has 14 residues. CDR3 loop: CASSFFGASTEAFF. In DNA form, the CDR3 reads TGTGCCAGCAGTTTCTTTGGGGCCTCCACTGAAGCTTTCTTT.

In its sample, this clone was seen a few times. The chain recombines TRBV5-6 with TRBJ2-7; D is ambiguous. The V gene's germline CDR1 is SGHDT and CDR2 YYEEEE. V gave up 2 bases and J gave up 5 bases, with 23 bases separating them. The CDR3 contains 17 residues. In DNA, the CDR3 is TGTGCCAGCAGCTTTCGTCCGAAGGTGCCTAGGCCCCACGAGCAGTACTTC. Translating gives CASSFRPKVPRPHEQYF.

This clone was picked up one time. The chain employs TRBV2 and TRBJ2-7; 9 nucleotides match TRBD2. The germline gives CDR1 SNHLY, CDR2 FYNNEI. V shed 4 bases and J 2 bases; nucleotides not matched to a gene: 9. The CDR3 extends over 16 amino acids. The CDR3 bases are TGTGCCAGCAGTGCTGCGGGAGGGACACTACCCTACGAGCAGTACTTC. Protein product: CASSAAGGTLPYEQYF.

This clone was found once. V gene TRBV9 combines with J gene TRBJ2-6; possible D gene TRBD2, 6 bases. The length of the CDR3 is 17 residues. Trimming stripped 0 bases from V and 0 bases from J, with 10 bases between. Germline V CDR1 and CDR2: SGDLS, YYNGEE. CDR3 in DNA: TGTGCCAGCAGCGTAGGTAGGCGGGGCTCTGGGGCCAACGTCCTGACTTTC. This codes for CASSVGRRGSGANVLTF.

The rearrangement joins TRBV28 to TRBJ2-2; the match to TRBD2 covers 16 bases. CDR3 size: 21 residues. V lost 6 bases, J lost 0 bases, and 13 bases stayed unmatched. CDR1 and CDR2 from the germline V gene are MDHEN and SYDVKM. The CDR3 protein is CASSRIPGLAGGPANTGELFF. For the CDR3, the DNA is TGTGCCAGCAGCCGTATTCCGGGACTAGCGGGAGGGCCCGCGAACACCGGGGAGCTGTTTTTT. Complete variable domain (other parts from reference TRBV28 and TRBJ2-2): DVKVTQSSRYLVKRTGEKVFLECVQDMDHENMFWYRQDPGLGLRLIYFSYDVKMKEKGDIPEGYSVSREKKERFSLILESASTNQTSMYLCASSRIPGLAGGPANTGELFFGEGSRLTVL.

The chain employs TRBV7-6 and TRBJ1-1; D is possibly TRBD1 (6 bases). Germline values: CDR1 SGHVS, CDR2 FNYEAQ. V was shortened by 2 bases and J by 4 bases, with 14 bases between the two germline ends. The length of the CDR3 is 15 residues. CDR3 DNA: TGTGCCAGCAGCTTACCGGGCGGGGGCGGCACTGAAGCTTTCTTT. Translated, it gives CASSLPGGGGTEAFF.

This chain uses TRBV7-9 with TRBJ1-2, with a tentative D call TRBD1 (5 bases). CDR1 and CDR2 (germline): SEHNR, FQNEAQ (reference sequence). With 2 bases removed from V and 6 bases from J, the gap between germline ends came to 7 bases. This CDR3 has 12 amino acids. The CDR3 region is CASSLRGNGYTF. The CDR3 DNA sequence: TGTGCCAGCAGCTTAAGGGGAAATGGCTACACCTTC.

This sequence joins TRBV5-6 and TRBJ1-3; no firm D call. The V gene lost 0 bases and the J gene lost 9 bases, with 4 bases spanning the gap. The CDR3 covers 11 residues. The germline V gene has CDR1 SGHDT and CDR2 YYEEEE. CDR3 sequence: CASSLGATIYF. The CDR3, as DNA: TGTGCCAGCAGCTTGGGGGCCACCATATATTTT.

This clone has just a few counts. The chain links TRBV7-9 to TRBJ1-5, with TRBD1 matching 7 bases. Germline CDR1 and CDR2: SEHNR and FQNEAQ (reference sequence). CDR3 length: 15 residues. V gave up 3 bases and J gave up 5 bases; unmatched junction bases: 7. CDR3: CASSFSGGQDQPQHF. The DNA for the CDR3 is TGTGCCAGCAGCTTCTCAGGGGGTCAAGATCAGCCCCAGCATTTT. Full variable domain (remainder filled in from reference TRBV7-9 and TRBJ1-5): DTGVSQNPRHKITKRGQNVTFRCDPISEHNRLYWYRQTLGQGPEFLTYFQNEAQLEKSRLLSDRFSAERPKGSFSTLEIQRTEQGDSAMYLCASSFSGGQDQPQHFGDGTRLSIL.